This TCR beta chain was recovered during a study of CD8+CD57+ T cells in acquired aplastic anemia. Study-level points and caveats: Patients and controls shared fewer than 30 CD8+ CDR3 sequences.

On this clonotype: Its antigen is currently unknown.

CDR3 length: 15 residues. Per the germline V gene, CDR1 is SGHVS and CDR2 is FQNEAQ. Trimming cost V 1 base and J 6 bases; bases outside gene matches: 5. Selection for sequencing was limited to patients who had shown CD8+CD57+ cell expansion by flow cytometry. Patients, without exception, had severe acquired aplastic anemia. Patient blood was sampled before any therapy had been received. TCR beta VDJ combinations and CDR3 sequences were profiled from genomic DNA. TCRdb called the reads again in MiXCR, with one record for every CDR3 protein. The table records about 120,000 distinct CDR3 sequences, over 55% of them present only once.

This sequence joins TRBV7-8 and TRBJ1-5; 8 bases align to TRBD1. The sequence was collected from a human donor with aplastic anemia. Specimen: sorted CD4+, CD8+, or CD8+CD57+ T cells (not recorded which) from PBMCs. The CDR3 sequence is CASSLGQGIGQPQHF. The CDR3 DNA is TGTGCCAGCAGCTTAGGACAGGGGATCGGTCAGCCCCAGCATTTT.